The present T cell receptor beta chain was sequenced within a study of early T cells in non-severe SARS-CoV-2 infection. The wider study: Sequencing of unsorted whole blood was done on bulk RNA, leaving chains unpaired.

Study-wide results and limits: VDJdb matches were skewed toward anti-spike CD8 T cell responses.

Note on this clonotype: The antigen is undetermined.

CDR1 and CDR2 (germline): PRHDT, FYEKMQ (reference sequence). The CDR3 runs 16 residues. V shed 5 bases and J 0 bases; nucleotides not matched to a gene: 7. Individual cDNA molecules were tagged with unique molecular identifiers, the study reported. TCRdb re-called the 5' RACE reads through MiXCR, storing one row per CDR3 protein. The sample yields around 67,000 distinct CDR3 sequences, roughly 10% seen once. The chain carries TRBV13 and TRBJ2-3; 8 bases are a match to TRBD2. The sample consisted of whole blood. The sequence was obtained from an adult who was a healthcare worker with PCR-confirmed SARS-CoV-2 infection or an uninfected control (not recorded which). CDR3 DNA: TGTGCCAGCAGCCCCCGGACTAGCCTGAGCACAGATACGCAGTATTTT. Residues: CASSPRTSLSTDTQYF.